This T cell receptor beta chain was captured by sequencing in a study of T cell clonality in common variable immunodeficiency. Study-wide points: CVID subjects shared fewer TCRbeta clones than healthy controls did. Common variable immunodeficiency TCR beta sequences reportedly had fewer deletions and N-nucleotide insertions.

Germline CDR1 and CDR2: SGHDT and YYEEEE. The CDR3 contains 14 residues. V gave up 3 bases and J gave up 6 bases; unmatched junction bases: 6. Each donor provided about 5 to 9 ml of heparinized whole blood. In the case of this clone: Its matching antigen is unknown. The read falls 3 residues short of the CDR3 end, and the missing part is taken from the germline J gene.

Using immunoSEQ multiplex PCR, the repertoire was profiled, and TCRdb retains in-frame clones only, with some absent. Reported are more than 20,000 clones, none seen only once; the ten largest carry approximately 2.3%. Sequenced input: peripheral blood mononuclear cells. This rearrangement joins TRBV5-6 to TRBJ2-7; 10 nucleotides agree with TRBD1. The clonotype originates from a human donor with common variable immunodeficiency. CDR3 sequence: CASSWTGGTFEQYF. Partial CDR3 DNA: TGTGCCAGCAGCTGGACAGGGGGTACTTTCGAG.